The present TCR beta chain was sequenced within a study of shared clonotypes between healthy human individuals. This CDR3 region has 15 residues. The germline CDR1 and CDR2 sequences are SGHTA and FQGTGA. CD45RO+ cells and CCR7-negative CD45RA+ TemRA cells were combined as CD8 memory. On this clone: Its target is not known.

Study-wide findings and caveats: What naive subsets generally showed was a larger estimated richness than memory subsets showed. Researchers sampled only blood; tissue repertoires likely differ.

Profiled with immunoSEQ multiplex PCR; TCRdb holds only in-frame clones, not every one. The sample carries over 95,000 clones, 68% recorded once. The chain is built from TRBV7-3 and TRBJ2-5, with no clear D. The J call could be wrong; TRBJ2-7 is a better fit for the DNA end. The sequence was collected from a woman in her 30s in good health. The specimen was memory CD8+ T cells sorted from blood. The subset: CD45RO+ cells pooled with CCR7-negative TemRA cells. CDR3 in DNA: TGTGCCAGCAGCCCTTCCGTTGTTCGTAGGCACGAGCAGTACTTC. Its protein product is CASSPSVVRRHEQYF.